This TCR beta chain originates from a study of blood T cell repertoires in COVID-19. Overall study: Whether acute or convalescent, the COVID-19 samples came from the United States, Italy and Spain.

This CDR3 has 11 amino acids. V shed 7 bases and J shed 5 bases, with 7 bases lying between them. Germline lookup yields CDR1 SGHTA and CDR2 FQGNSA. The participants were between about 18 and 90 years old and came from some 25 US areas. Clinical histories supplied by participants themselves formed the basis of cohort assignment. In the study's own analysis: Counts of nucleated cells, estimated from reference gene primer amplification, were obtained. Sequenced by immunoSEQ multiplex PCR; TCRdb stores in-frame clones only, minus some. That table supplies the V and J calls and clone size; D and trimming were determined from the DNA. The profile shows 300,000 to 450,000 clones, around nine tenths of them singletons.

This chain uses TRBV7-2 with TRBJ2-3; D unresolved. The sequencing sample was made of PBMCs or T cells enriched from blood (not recorded which). The sequence was obtained from a woman in her late teens or twenties who had recovered from COVID-19. CDR3 in amino acids: CASTPGDTQYF. The CDR3, as DNA: TGTGCCAGCACCCCCGGAGATACGCAGTATTTT.